Shown below are 16 T cell receptor beta chains from a single sample sequenced in a study of blood T cell repertoires in COVID-19. Here immunoSEQ multiplex PCR was the method, and the copy in TCRdb shows in-frame clones only, minus some. The sample carries 150,000 to 200,000 clones, 90% recorded once. The specimen was peripheral blood. Every receptor here comes from a man between 50 and 59 years old with acute or convalescent COVID-19.

The chain employs TRBV4-2 and TRBJ2-3, with D possibly matching TRBD2 (6 bases). CDR1 and CDR2 from the germline V gene are LGHNA and YNFKEQ. The CDR3 totals 16 residues. Trimming cost V 1 base and J 3 bases, with 14 bases left between them. The CDR3 DNA reads TGTGCCAGCAGCCAAGTCGGAGGGGTTGGTACAGATACGCAGTATTTT. Translation gives CASSQVGGVGTDTQYF.

The chain uses TRBV6-5 and TRBJ1-6; D gene unclear. Trimming took 7 bases from V and 8 from J, leaving 12 bases between them. This CDR3 comprises 13 residues. CDR1 is MNHEY, CDR2 SVGAGI, per germline. The CDR3 protein is CASTTVLYSPLHF. The CDR3 DNA sequence: TGTGCCAGCACTACAGTGCTATATTCACCCCTCCACTTT.

The rearrangement uses TRBV28 and TRBJ1-5; D uncertain. V lost 5 bases, J lost 4 bases, and 18 bases lay in between. The CDR3 length is 16 residues. CDR1 MDHEN and CDR2 SYDVKM come from the germline V gene. The CDR3 DNA reads TGTGCCAGCAGTACCCGCGCAGGTAGTCATAATCAGCCCCAGCATTTT. This translates into CASSTRAGSHNQPQHF.

This clone was detected only a few times. J is TRBJ2-2 and V is TRBV7-6; D is uncertain. The CDR3 contains 15 residues. V lost 0 bases, J lost 0 bases, and 5 bases lay in between. Germline V gene data show CDR1 as SGHVS and CDR2 as FNYEAQ. The CDR3 nucleotides read TGTGCCAGCAGCTTAGCGCGGACGAACACCGGGGAGCTGTTTTTT. Translation gives CASSLARTNTGELFF.

The chain recombines TRBV7-9 with TRBJ2-7; a weak D match, TRBD1 (6 bases). This CDR3 is built from 15 residues. With 5 bases removed from V and 2 bases from J, the gap between germline ends came to 16 bases. Germline V CDR1 and CDR2: SEHNR, FQNEAQ (reference sequence). The CDR3 nucleotides read TGTGCCAGCAGCCTGGCAGTAGGGGGTACCTACGAGCAGTACTTC. The encoded protein is CASSLAVGGTYEQYF.

The rearrangement links TRBV27 to TRBJ2-1; 10 bases map to TRBD2. In germline, CDR1 is MNHEY, CDR2 SMNVEV (reference sequence). This CDR3 has 16 residues. Germline trimming cut 3 bases from V and 2 bases from J; bases unmatched to any gene: 4. The CDR3 spells CASSFFSGRAYNEQFF. DNA of the CDR3: TGTGCCAGCAGTTTTTTCAGCGGGAGGGCCTACAATGAGCAGTTCTTC.

The chain has TRBV19 and TRBJ1-5; D not resolved. Germline V CDR1 and CDR2: LNHDA, SQIVND (reference sequence). The CDR3 is 15 residues long. The germline V and J ends were trimmed by 3 bases and 3 bases, with 12 bases remaining between them. CDR3 amino acids: CASSIIGEVNQPQHF. DNA for the CDR3: TGTGCCAGTAGTATTATTGGAGAGGTCAATCAGCCCCAGCATTTT.

This chain joins TRBV5-6 and TRBJ1-2; 7 bases map to TRBD1. CDR3 length equals 15 residues. Germline V gene sequence: CDR1 SGHDT, CDR2 YYEEEE. With 0 bases clipped from V and 3 bases from J, the junction kept 5 bases outside the gene matches. The CDR3 sequence: CASSLGQGSYYGYTF. The DNA of the CDR3 is TGTGCCAGCAGCTTGGGACAGGGAAGTTACTATGGCTACACCTTC.

The J gene is TRBJ1-6, the V gene TRBV27; D remains unclear. Germline CDR1 and CDR2: MNHEY and SMNVEV (reference sequence). Deletions cut 3 bases from V and 5 bases from J, with 8 bases between. The CDR3 consists of 14 residues. The CDR3 nucleotides read TGTGCCAGCAGTTTTTCCCTACATAATTCACCCCTCCACTTT. Protein: CASSFSLHNSPLHF.

In DNA, the CDR3 is TGTGCCAGCAGCTTCCTTGGGACAGGGGGAGATCAAGAGACCCAGTACTTC. Protein sequence: CASSFLGTGGDQETQYF. This chain links TRBV11-2 with TRBJ2-5, with 11 bases aligning to TRBD1. There are 17 residues in the CDR3. V lost 3 bases and J lost 2; bases outside the gene matches: 8. The V gene's germline CDR1 is SGHAT and CDR2 FQNNGV.

The chain couples TRBV3-1 (or the pseudogene TRBV3-2) to TRBJ2-2; the match to TRBD1 covers 9 bases. The CDR3 loop spans 17 amino acids. Germline V lookup: CDR1 LGHDT, CDR2 YNNKEL (reference sequence). Trimming at V came to 4 bases and at J to 5 bases, leaving 11 bases not matched to a gene. The CDR3 here is CASSLIRQGVRTGELFF. The CDR3 DNA sequence: TGTGCCAGCAGCCTGATACGACAGGGGGTACGGACCGGGGAGCTGTTTTTT.

This chain joins TRBV5-5 and TRBJ1-1, with 8 nucleotides matching TRBD1. Germline trimming cut 3 bases from V and 4 bases from J; bases unmatched to any gene: 5. The CDR3 extends over 14 amino acids. Germline loops: CDR1 SGHKS, CDR2 YYEKEE (reference sequence). This CDR3 is CASSSAGGGTEAFF. CDR3 nucleotide sequence: TGTGCCAGCAGCTCCGCAGGGGGCGGCACTGAAGCTTTCTTT.

The J gene is TRBJ1-6, the V gene TRBV7-9, with 8 bases that match TRBD1. V lost 5 bases and J lost 5; bases outside the gene matches: 5. Germline CDR1 and CDR2: SEHNR and FQNEAQ (reference sequence). This CDR3 region has 15 residues. The DNA of the CDR3 is TGTGCCAGCAGCCAGGGACAGGCTGATAATTCACCCCTCCACTTT. Its protein is CASSQGQADNSPLHF.

V is TRBV2 and J is TRBJ2-3; D is possibly TRBD2 (7 bases). V was cut by 8 bases and J by 1 base, with 19 bases left in between. Germline V lookup: CDR1 SNHLY, CDR2 FYNNEI. The CDR3 covers 16 residues. The CDR3, as DNA: TGTGCCAGCTCTCCGCTGGGGGGGGCGGGCACAGATACGCAGTATTTT. Encoded protein: CASSPLGGAGTDTQYF.

The chain joins TRBV21-1 to TRBJ2-2; TRBD2, as called in the table, went unchecked against the DNA. TRBV21-1 is shown as a pseudogene. This CDR3 is built from 16 residues. The CDR3: CAGWTSGGRNTGELFF. Here the CDR3 DNA reads TGTGCCGGATGGACTAGCGGGGGGCGGAACACCGGGGAGCTGTTTTTT.

The V and J genes are TRBV5-6 and TRBJ2-7; 8 bases fit TRBD1. The V gene end was trimmed by 7 bases and the J gene end by 7 bases; junction bases not matched to a gene: 7. Germline assignment: CDR1 SGHDT and CDR2 YYEEEE. The CDR3 extends over 12 amino acids. The CDR3 sequence is CASGQGAGEQYV. CDR3 DNA: TGTGCCAGCGGACAGGGCGCGGGGGAGCAGTACGTC.